This T cell receptor (beta chain) was profiled in a study of cytomegalovirus exposure and HLA in healthy donors. Study-level results: In a later analysis, V- and J-gene trimming of beta chains associated with a DCLRE1C missense variant, replicated independently.

PCR primers comprised 60 Vbeta and 13 Jbeta primers. The method was immunoSEQ multiplex PCR; TCRdb's version includes in-frame clones alone and lacks a portion of them. Of some 110,000 clones listed, over 60% are singletons. The germline CDR1 and CDR2 sequences are GTSNPN and SVGIG (reference sequence). The CDR3 is made up of 15 amino acids. Trimming cost V 2 bases and J 3 bases, with 14 bases left between them. With respect to this clone: The antigen remains unidentified.

The V call is TRBV30, the J call TRBJ1-5; tentative D call: TRBD1 (5 bases). Source material: PBMCs. The clonotype originates from a woman aged 35 to 49 in good health and CMV-seropositive. The CDR3 region is CAWSKEGRDNQPQHF. CDR3 coding DNA: TGTGCCTGGAGTAAGGAGGGGAGGGACAATCAGCCCCAGCATTTT. Full variable domain (remainder filled in from reference TRBV30 and TRBJ1-5): SQTIHQWPATLVQPVGSPLSLECTVEGTSNPNLYWYRQAAGRGLQLLFYSVGIGQISSEVPQNLSASRPQDRQFILSSKKLLLSDSGFYLCAWSKEGRDNQPQHFGDGTRLSIL.